The rows below give T cell receptor beta chains drawn from one sample of a study of T cell responses to AZD1222 COVID-19 vaccine. Only in-frame clones appear in the TCRdb table, and some are missing; sequencing was by immunoSEQ multiplex PCR. Among 95,000 to 120,000 clones listed, 86% were seen once. The material was peripheral blood, obtained on day 0 of AZD1222 vaccination. The receptors shown here come from an adult in good health. Each CDR3 is given with its conserved first and last residue. A D gene is named only where the DNA matches it firmly. Size is omitted from some rows. Given values are once, few, many or a class for expanded clones.

TRBJ2-2,NA,TRBV4-2,NA,CASSQVFRGTGELFF,TGTGCCAGCAGCCAAGTTTTTAGGGGTACCGGGGAGCTGTTTTTT
TRBJ1-1,NA,TRBV5-4,NA,CASSYLGNTEAFF,TGTGCCAGCAGTTATCTCGGGAACACTGAAGCTTTCTTT
TRBJ1-5,NA,TRBV24-1,NA,CATSDPGTDNQPQHF,TGTGCCACCAGTGATCCCGGGACGGACAATCAGCCCCAGCATTTT
TRBJ2-3,TRBD2,TRBV2,NA,CASSYSGAGIDTQYF,TGTGCCAGCAGTTATAGCGGGGCGGGTATCGATACGCAGTATTTT
TRBJ1-6,TRBD1,TRBV28,NA,CASSWLDRGLSSPLHF,TGTGCCAGCAGTTGGTTGGACAGGGGGCTAAGTTCACCCCTCCACTTT
TRBJ2-5,TRBD1,TRBV6-6,NA,CASSSNRDSQETQYF,TGTGCCAGCAGTTCCAACCGGGACAGTCAAGAGACCCAGTACTTC
TRBJ2-7,NA,TRBV7-9,NA,CASSTPHRAYEQYF,TGTGCCAGCAGCACGCCCCATCGGGCCTACGAGCAGTACTTC
TRBJ1-1,NA,TRBV6-6,few,CASTTSHARFFGAFF,TGTGCCAGCACCACGTCCCACGCCCGCTTTTTTGGGGCTTTCTTT
TRBJ1-4,NA,TRBV5-1,NA,CASSLDGAGRGSEKLFF,TGCGCCAGCAGCTTAGATGGGGCAGGACGTGGAAGTGAAAAACTGTTTTTT
TRBJ2-1,NA,TRBV15,few,CATSREWGGQRNEQFF,TGTGCCACCAGCAGGGAATGGGGGGGCCAGAGAAATGAGCAGTTCTTC
TRBJ2-7,NA,TRBV19,NA,CASSIMATEYEQYF,TGTGCCAGTAGTATAATGGCGACAGAGTACGAGCAGTACTTC
TRBJ2-3,NA,TRBV20-1,few,CSASSEGLQGPTDTQYF,TGCAGTGCTAGTTCGGAGGGCCTCCAGGGGCCCACAGATACGCAGTATTTT
TRBJ2-5,TRBD1,TRBV11-2,NA,CASLLHSGGQGETQYF,TGTGCCAGCCTCCTACATTCAGGGGGCCAGGGGGAGACCCAGTACTTC
TRBJ1-4,NA,TRBV5-5,NA,CASSLGLRAQANEKLFF,TGTGCCAGCAGCTTGGGCCTCCGGGCCCAGGCTAATGAAAAACTGTTTTTT
TRBJ2-5,NA,TRBV28,once,CAGGWRGWEETQYF,TGTGCCGGGGGATGGCGCGGGTGGGAGGAGACCCAGTACTTC
TRBJ1-1,NA,TRBV15,NA,CATSTYTQSTDTEAFF,TGTGCCACCAGCACGTACACCCAGAGTACGGACACTGAAGCTTTCTTT
TRBJ1-4,TRBD1,TRBV3-1/TRBV3-2,once,CASSQDWDRLRLFF,TGTGCCAGCAGCCAAGATTGGGACAGGCTGAGGCTGTTTTTT
TRBJ1-2,NA,TRBV6-5,few,CASSPGSNYGYTF,TGTGCCAGCAGCCCCGGTTCTAACTATGGCTACACCTTC
TRBJ1-1,NA,TRBV3-1/TRBV3-2,NA,CASSQDMSANTEAFF,TGTGCCAGCAGCCAAGATATGTCAGCGAACACTGAAGCTTTCTTT
TRBJ2-3,NA,TRBV24-1,NA,CATSDPRQDSTDTQYF,TGTGCCACCAGTGATCCTAGACAGGACAGCACAGATACGCAGTATTTT
TRBJ1-5,TRBD1,TRBV19,NA,CASSIDRGTGGQPQHF,TGTGCCAGTAGTATAGACAGGGGGACAGGGGGCCAGCCCCAGCATTTT
TRBJ2-2,TRBD2,TRBV7-9,NA,CASSFQGLAGLGELFF,TGTGCCAGCAGCTTTCAGGGCCTAGCGGGGCTCGGGGAGCTGTTTTTT
TRBJ2-2,TRBD1,TRBV5-4,NA,CASNYRGNTGELFF,TGTGCCAGCAACTACAGGGGGAACACCGGGGAGCTGTTTTTT
TRBJ1-5,NA,TRBV5-1,NA,CASSLLGSWAQPQHF,TGCGCCAGCAGCTTGCTTGGGTCGTGGGCTCAGCCCCAGCATTTT
TRBJ2-3,NA,TRBV7-9,NA,CASSPGSTDTQYF,TGTGCCAGCAGCCCCGGGAGCACAGATACGCAGTATTTT
TRBJ2-3,TRBD2,TRBV19,NA,CASSKTSGGGSDTQYF,TGTGCCAGTAGTAAGACTAGCGGGGGGGGATCAGATACGCAGTATTTT